These 30 T cell receptor beta chains share one sample of origin, sequenced in a study of blood T cell repertoires in COVID-19. The assay was immunoSEQ multiplex PCR, and TCRdb's table has in-frame clones only and misses some. The repertoire holds roughly 410,000 clones, approximately 91% seen once, with approximately 1.5% in the top ten. The sequenced sample consisted of peripheral blood. Source of these receptors: a middle-aged woman with COVID-19, enrolled during active disease.

The V and J genes are TRBV5-1 and TRBJ2-3; TRBD2 aligns across 8 bases. The CDR3 spans 17 residues. Germline lookup yields CDR1 SGHRS and CDR2 YFSETQ. V was clipped by 4 bases and J by 6 bases; unmatched bases: 16. Here the CDR3 DNA reads TGCGCCAGCAGCAGTCTCGGGAGCGGGAGTTCCCCCGATACGCAGTATTTT. This translates into CASSSLGSGSSPDTQYF.

In this sample, this clone turned up a few times. The genes are TRBV10-3 and TRBJ2-7; 8 bases agree with TRBD1. The trim removed 6 bases at V and 7 bases at J, leaving 14 bases unmatched. In germline, CDR1 is ENHRY, CDR2 SYGVKD. This CDR3 has 15 amino acids. CDR3: CAIRGDRQGPREQYF. DNA for the CDR3: TGTGCCATCAGGGGAGATAGACAGGGGCCAAGGGAGCAGTACTTC.

The J gene is TRBJ1-2, the V gene TRBV19; 9 bases line up with TRBD1. This CDR3 is 14 amino acids long. Trimming removed 5 bases from V and 6 bases from J; junction bases left unmatched: 7. Looked up from germline, CDR1 is LNHDA and CDR2 is SQIVND (reference sequence). In nucleotides, the CDR3 is TGTGCCAGTAGTCCGACCGGGACAGGGCATGGCTACACCTTC. Its translation is CASSPTGTGHGYTF.

The rearrangement links TRBV3-1 (or the pseudogene TRBV3-2) to TRBJ2-3; 7 bases match TRBD2. In germline, CDR1 is LGHDT, CDR2 YNNKEL (reference sequence). Trimming removed 3 bases from V and 3 bases from J; junction bases left unmatched: 12. The CDR3 length is 17 residues. This CDR3 reads CASSQGPTGAGTDTQYF. The CDR3 DNA sequence: TGTGCCAGCAGCCAGGGTCCAACGGGAGCGGGAACAGATACGCAGTATTTT.

The chain recombines TRBV5-5 with TRBJ1-3, with D uncertain. The CDR3 runs to 12 residues. Deletions cut 0 bases from V and 8 bases from J, with 6 bases between. Germline V gives CDR1 SGHKS, CDR2 YYEKEE (reference sequence). The DNA of the CDR3 is TGTGCCAGCAGCTTGGCGGGAGACACCATATATTTT. This gives the protein CASSLAGDTIYF.

This clone was found a few times. The chain carries TRBV19 and TRBJ1-1, with D tentatively TRBD1 (5 bases). The CDR3 has 13 residues. Germline assignment: CDR1 LNHDA and CDR2 SQIVND (reference sequence). Trimming removed 7 bases from V and 2 bases from J, with 11 bases in between. The CDR3 spells CASIGQPNTEAFF. CDR3 nucleotides: TGTGCCAGTATTGGACAACCTAACACTGAAGCTTTCTTT.

The J gene is TRBJ2-7, the V gene TRBV6-2 or TRBV6-3; 8 bases map to TRBD2. V was pared by 2 bases and J by 5 bases, with 11 bases of the junction left unmatched. This CDR3 region has 16 residues. Germline values: CDR1 MNHEY, CDR2 SVGEGT. In DNA form, the CDR3 reads TGTGCCAGCAGTTACGTCGCGGGAGGAATCCACCACGAGCAGTACTTC. It specifies CASSYVAGGIHHEQYF.

This chain links TRBV24-1 with TRBJ2-5, with D maybe TRBD2 (6 bases). Trimming took off 4 bases at V and 11 bases at J, with 16 bases between the two ends. The CDR3 is made up of 13 amino acids. Germline V lookup: CDR1 KGHDR, CDR2 SFDVKD. The CDR3 reads CATSDRKTSGQYF. DNA for the CDR3: TGTGCCACCAGTGACCGAAAGACTAGTGGTCAGTACTTC.

J is TRBJ1-4 and V is TRBV5-5, with TRBD1 identical over 9 bases. Trimming cost V 2 bases and J 8 bases; bases outside gene matches: 7. The CDR3 loop spans 15 amino acids. Germline V CDR1 and CDR2: SGHKS, YYEKEE (reference sequence). CDR3 DNA sequence: TGTGCCAGCAGCTTAACTACAGGGGGCCTCGAAAAACTGTTTTTT. Translating gives CASSLTTGGLEKLFF.

This clone was picked up one time. The V call is TRBV9, the J call TRBJ2-2; TRBD2 matches at 9 bases. The CDR3 has 16 amino acids. The trim removed 3 bases at V and 3 bases at J, leaving 6 bases unmatched. Germline CDR1 and CDR2: SGDLS and YYNGEE. In DNA form, the CDR3 reads TGTGCCAGCAGCGCCACCCGCGGGAGGGACACCGGGGAGCTGTTTTTT. Translation: CASSATRGRDTGELFF. The complete variable domain, with remaining parts taken from reference TRBV9 and TRBJ2-2, reads DSGVTQTPKHLITATGQRVTLRCSPRSGDLSVYWYQQSLDQGLQFLIQYYNGEERAKGNILERFSAQQFPDLHSELNLSSLELGDSALYFCASSATRGRDTGELFFGEGSRLTVL.

This clone has a single count. V is TRBV12-2 and J is TRBJ2-1; the table's D gene call, TRBD2, was not cross checked with the DNA. TRBV12-2 is a pseudogene segment. The CDR3 runs 16 residues. CDR3 amino acids: CASRLIRLATYNEQFF. DNA for the CDR3: TGTGCAAGTCGCTTAATCCGACTAGCGACCTACAATGAGCAGTTCTTC.

This clone has just one count. Here the CDR3 DNA reads TGTGCCAGCAGCCCCCTCGCTGAAGCTTTCTTT. Translating gives CASSPLAEAFF. The chain links TRBV7-9 to TRBJ1-1; D call uncertain. The CDR3 spans 11 residues. V was trimmed by 5 bases and J by 6 bases, leaving 7 bases between them. CDR1 is SEHNR, CDR2 FQNEAQ, per germline (reference sequence). The full variable domain, rest sourced from reference TRBV7-9 and TRBJ1-1, is DTGVSQNPRHKITKRGQNVTFRCDPISEHNRLYWYRQTLGQGPEFLTYFQNEAQLEKSRLLSDRFSAERPKGSFSTLEIQRTEQGDSAMYLCASSPLAEAFFGQGTRLTVV.

V and J are TRBV7-2 and TRBJ2-7, with 10 bases that match TRBD1. CDR1 and CDR2 (germline): SGHTA, FQGNSA. V gave up 6 bases and J gave up 5 bases; unmatched junction bases: 10. The CDR3 contains 15 residues. CDR3 DNA sequence: TGTGCCAGCAGACGTTCCGGGACAGGGGTTAACGAGCAGTACTTC. Translated: CASRRSGTGVNEQYF. Complete variable domain (other parts from reference TRBV7-2 and TRBJ2-7): GAGVSQSPSNKVTEKGKDVELRCDPISGHTALYWYRQSLGQGLEFLIYFQGNSAPDKSGLPSDRFSAERTGGSVSTLTIQRTQQEDSAVYLCASRRSGTGVNEQYFGPGTRLTVT.

J is TRBJ2-1 and V is TRBV6-4, with 12 bases that match TRBD2. Germline V gene sequence: CDR1 MRHNA, CDR2 SNTAGT. The ends lost 3 bases at V and 9 bases at J; junction bases unmatched: 6. The CDR3 covers 15 residues. The DNA for the CDR3 is TGTGCCAGCAGTGAGACTAGCGGGAGTATCAGTGAGCAGTTCTTC. As protein: CASSETSGSISEQFF.

This chain connects TRBV20-1 to TRBJ2-2; D is perhaps TRBD1 or TRBD2 (5 bases each). The CDR3 has 15 amino acids. CDR1 is DFQATT, CDR2 SNEGSKA, per germline (reference sequence). Trimming took off 3 bases at V and 2 bases at J, with 13 bases between the two ends. CDR3 protein: CSASDSRTNTGELFF. In DNA form, the CDR3 reads TGCAGTGCTAGTGACAGCAGGACTAACACCGGGGAGCTGTTTTTT.

This clone has only a few counts. The V call is TRBV5-1, the J call TRBJ1-6; weak D call: TRBD1 (6 bases). Germline CDR1 reads SGHRS; CDR2 reads YFSETQ. This CDR3 has 14 residues. Trimming stripped 1 base from V and 8 bases from J, with 10 bases between. This chain's CDR3 is CASSLISGDSPLHF. The CDR3 DNA reads as TGCGCCAGCAGCTTGATCTCAGGGGATTCACCCCTCCACTTT.

The chain recombines TRBV7-2 with TRBJ2-5; 9 bases agree with TRBD2. The V segment lost 2 bases and the J segment 5 bases; nucleotides outside the gene matches: 9. This CDR3 has 16 amino acids. From germline, CDR1 is SGHTA and CDR2 FQGNSA. CDR3 sequence (DNA): TGTGCCAGCAGCTTACAGCGGGGGGCCCCTCGTGAGACCCAGTACTTC. Its protein product is CASSLQRGAPRETQYF.

In this sample, this clone turned up a few times. This sequence joins TRBV27 and TRBJ1-2, with D unclear. The CDR3 contains 16 residues. Trimming took 9 bases from V and 6 from J, leaving 26 bases between them. The V gene's germline CDR1 is MNHEY and CDR2 SMNVEV (reference sequence). As DNA, the CDR3 is TGTGCCAGGACCCGGGTGGCTTCCTGTGTTACGAATGGCTACACCTTC. Translated: CARTRVASCVTNGYTF.

This sequence joins TRBV11-3 and TRBJ2-5; a weak D match, TRBD1 (6 bases). This CDR3 comprises 15 residues. Between the trimmed V and J ends, which lost 5 bases and 8 bases, there was a span of 21 bases. Germline lookup yields CDR1 SGHNT and CDR2 YENEEA. Here the CDR3 reads CASSRRFGAGETQYF. The CDR3 DNA follows: TGTGCCAGCAGCCGTAGGTTCGGCGCAGGGGAAACCCAGTACTTC.

The gene calls are TRBV4-3 and TRBJ2-7; 7 nucleotides match TRBD1. CDR1 and CDR2 (germline): LGHNA, YSLEER. Trimming took 1 base from V and 2 from J; bases not matched to a gene: 5. The length of the CDR3 is 15 residues. The CDR3 DNA reads TGCGCCAGCAGCCAAGCCGGGACAGCTGCCTACGAGCAGTACTTC. Translating it yields CASSQAGTAAYEQYF.

This clone showed up just once. V is TRBV4-1 and J is TRBJ1-4, with 7 bases matching TRBD1. The CDR3 is 17 amino acids. Unmatched junction bases numbered 11, after V lost 0 bases and J lost 7 bases. CDR1 is MGHRA, CDR2 YSYEKL, per germline. This chain's CDR3 is CASSQEPRAGGGEKLFF. The CDR3 bases are TGCGCCAGCAGCCAAGAACCCCGCGCAGGGGGAGGTGAAAAACTGTTTTTT.

The V gene is TRBV11-3, the J gene TRBJ2-5; perhaps TRBD2 as D (6 bases). CDR3 size: 16 residues. CDR1 is SGHNT and CDR2 is YENEEA in the germline V gene. The V end was cut by 4 bases, the J end by 5 bases, with 20 bases between. The DNA of the CDR3 is TGTGCCAGCAGCTCCGGGGGAAGCGGCTCCGCGGAGACCCAGTACTTC. The encoded protein is CASSSGGSGSAETQYF.

The chain joins TRBV19 to TRBJ2-5; 16 positions agree with TRBD2. The CDR3 sequence is 17 residues long. The V gene end was trimmed by 6 bases and the J gene end by 5 bases; junction bases not matched to a gene: 9. The germline V gene has CDR1 LNHDA and CDR2 SQIVND (reference sequence). The CDR3 here is CASRPGTSGGAEETQYF. The CDR3 coding sequence is TGTGCCAGTAGGCCCGGGACTAGCGGGGGGGCCGAGGAGACCCAGTACTTC.

The CDR3 reads CASSRSPPREVGNTGELFF. CDR3 sequence (DNA): TGTGCCAGCTCACGCAGCCCCCCTCGAGAGGTGGGGAACACCGGGGAGCTGTTTTTT. V and J are TRBV18 and TRBJ2-2, with D uncertain. The CDR3 sequence is 19 residues long. Germline loops: CDR1 KGHSH, CDR2 LQKENI. V was shortened by 4 bases and J by 1 base, with 22 bases between the two germline ends.

The rearrangement joins TRBV5-1 to TRBJ2-3; tentative D call: TRBD2 (5 bases). CDR1 and CDR2 (germline): SGHRS, YFSETQ. Trimming stripped 6 bases from V and 6 bases from J, with 11 bases between. The length of the CDR3 is 12 residues. DNA for the CDR3: TGCGCCAGCACCGGGGTGTGGGATACGCAGTATTTT. This sequence encodes CASTGVWDTQYF. The entire variable domain, with the rest obtained from reference TRBV5-1 and TRBJ2-3, is as follows: KAGVTQTPRYLIKTRGQQVTLSCSPISGHRSVSWYQQTPGQGLQFLFEYFSETQRNKGNFPGRFSGRQFSNSRSEMNVSTLELGDSALYLCASTGVWDTQYFGPGTRLTVL.

The chain carries TRBV4-1 and TRBJ2-1; 10 bases are a match to TRBD1. Losses at the gene ends were 3 bases for V and 7 bases for J; bases not matched to a gene: 12. The germline gives CDR1 MGHRA, CDR2 YSYEKL. This CDR3 region has 17 residues. CDR3 region: CASSHKGPGQGWNEQFF. CDR3 bases: TGCGCCAGCAGCCACAAAGGGCCGGGACAGGGGTGGAATGAGCAGTTCTTC.

This clone was observed a single time. The chain combines TRBV6-5 with TRBJ1-1, with no clear D. Germline V gene lookup returns CDR1 MNHEY and CDR2 SVGAGI. This CDR3 is 12 amino acids long. Deletions cut 10 bases from V and 4 bases from J, with 13 bases between. CDR3 protein: CATARSGTEAFF. The CDR3 region has the DNA TGTGCCACCGCCAGGAGCGGCACTGAAGCTTTCTTT.

This chain joins TRBV6-5 and TRBJ2-1, with 8 bases identical to TRBD1. Trimming cost V 7 bases and J 4 bases; bases outside gene matches: 6. CDR1 is MNHEY, CDR2 SVGAGI, per germline. CDR3 length: 14 amino acids. The DNA of the CDR3 is TGTGCCAGCAAGGGCAGGGGGCTATACAATGAGCAGTTCTTC. Translation gives CASKGRGLYNEQFF.

Regarding this clone: Other nucleotide sequences in the sample specify the same CDR3. The gene calls are TRBV9 and TRBJ1-2, with a tentative D call TRBD1 (5 bases). CDR1 is SGDLS, CDR2 YYNGEE, per germline. Trimming took off 2 bases at V and 1 base at J, with 6 bases between the two ends. The CDR3 loop spans 13 amino acids. The CDR3 sequence: CASSVDSNYGYTF. CDR3 nucleotide sequence: TGTGCCAGCAGCGTCGACAGTAACTATGGCTACACCTTC.

The rearrangement links TRBV2 to TRBJ1-6; D is possibly TRBD1 (6 bases). CDR1 and CDR2 from the germline V gene are SNHLY and FYNNEI. V was shortened by 5 bases and J by 5 bases, with 7 bases between the two germline ends. CDR3 size: 13 residues. Here the CDR3 reads CASSRQDNSPLHF. CDR3 nucleotide sequence: TGTGCCAGCAGTCGACAGGATAATTCACCCCTCCACTTT.